This T cell receptor (beta chain) was sequenced for a study of sequential checkpoint blockade in melanoma (dated by TCRdb to about 2019). Study-level background: Patients were randomized 1:1 to first-line nivolumab followed by ipilimumab (arm A) or ipilimumab followed by nivolumab (arm B). Roughly four fifths of the matched pre- and post-treatment tumor biopsy pairs came from the same lesion. For about 20 patients, matched tumor biopsies were taken both before treatment and at week 13, after single-agent nivolumab (arm A) or ipilimumab (arm B). Maintenance nivolumab came after each of the two trial sequences. DNA from 70 to 95 melanoma tumor samples collected before treatment underwent TCRbeta immunosequencing.

At the junction V is shortened by 5 bases and J by 5 bases, with 7 bases in between. The CDR3, cysteine through phenylalanine, is 12 amino acids long. The CDR3 DNA has 36 bases and is translated from base 1. According to the germline V gene, CDR1 reads KGHSH and CDR2 reads LQKENI. The treatment or condition label for this specimen denotes: randomized to nivolumab then ipilimumab (arm A) or the reverse (arm B). None of the patients in the trial had previously been given DNA-damaging chemotherapy. Samples were obtained from patients with melanoma enrolled in CheckMate 064, a randomized, open-label phase II trial of sequential checkpoint blockade. Tumor TCR sequencing used genomic DNA from formalin-fixed paraffin-embedded (FFPE) tissue samples. The immunoSEQ Assay was used to immunosequence TCRbeta CDR3 regions from genomic DNA. Before high-throughput sequencing, the genomic DNA was amplified using bias-controlled multiplex PCR. In the authors' own workflow: To quantify the absolute abundance of each unique TCRbeta CDR3 region, the sequences were collapsed and filtered. Clonality was defined as 1 minus Pielou's evenness and was calculated using productive rearrangements only. Tumor T-cell fraction was computed by normalizing TCRbeta template counts to usable DNA, estimated from several housekeeping genes. A previously published method was used to identify clones with significantly greater frequencies in on-treatment samples than in baseline samples. TCRdb carries this immuneACCESS record with in-frame sequences only. Its versions omit some clonotypes, under half of them owing to an unresolved V gene in the studies checked, with the rest unexplained. The DNA was the basis for D and trimming; V, J and clone size are from that table. The sample includes thousands of clones, with approximately 24% observed a single time. The ten largest account for approximately 28% of the sample.

Turning to this clone: This clone's antigen is unknown. Base qualities are not provided; no much larger clone lies one nucleotide away.

General study outcomes and caveats: Tumor T-cell fraction and clonality correlated with PD-L1 staining and CD8+ T-cell counts but not with mutational load. Among patients in the nivolumab-first arm (arm A), tumor TIL clonality before treatment was associated with response (P = .04). Within-arm analyses of tumor T-cell fraction were constrained by small sample sizes and reduced statistical power. Patients with increases in tumor T-cell fraction and clonality by week 13 were approximately 30 times more likely to achieve clinical benefit. The response-prediction model combining TCR metrics and mutation burden needs validation in larger, independent patient cohorts.

The TCR comes from a human donor with melanoma. The rearranged chain carries TRBV18 and TRBJ1-5; the D gene assignment is ambiguous. The sample here was tumor tissue (inferred from file names), taken from a patient given nivolumab and ipilimumab in sequence. The bases read TGTGCCAGCTCAGCGGTCGATCAGCCCCAGCATTTT. This is translated as CASSAVDQPQHF.